This entry describes one TCR beta chain. Its antigen remains unknown. TCR sequencing used cDNA made by reverse transcription of extracted RNA. Clones were read by immunoSEQ multiplex PCR, and TCRdb kept only the in-frame ones, dropping some. The table lists around 100,000 clones, about 59% of them singletons. The data derive from a study of CD8+ T cells in alopecia areata. Germline CDR1 reads SGHDT; CDR2 reads YYEEEE. The CDR3 is 13 residues long. V was pared by 4 bases and J by 5 bases, with 4 bases of the junction left unmatched. Sample treatment: oral pan-JAK inhibitor, 5-10 mg twice daily. Study-wide results and limits: Expanded CD8+ clones among the top 100, and scalp clonality, were significantly decreased by tofacitinib.

The receptor was derived from a human donor with alopecia areata. Sequences were derived from CD8+ T cells sorted from blood, sampled at week 24, from a patient treated with tofacitinib. The chain uses TRBV5-6 and TRBJ2-3; 7 nucleotides line up with TRBD2. The CDR3 DNA sequence: TGTGCCAGCAGCCCCCCGGGGGGAGATACGCAGTATTTT. Its protein product is CASSPPGGDTQYF.